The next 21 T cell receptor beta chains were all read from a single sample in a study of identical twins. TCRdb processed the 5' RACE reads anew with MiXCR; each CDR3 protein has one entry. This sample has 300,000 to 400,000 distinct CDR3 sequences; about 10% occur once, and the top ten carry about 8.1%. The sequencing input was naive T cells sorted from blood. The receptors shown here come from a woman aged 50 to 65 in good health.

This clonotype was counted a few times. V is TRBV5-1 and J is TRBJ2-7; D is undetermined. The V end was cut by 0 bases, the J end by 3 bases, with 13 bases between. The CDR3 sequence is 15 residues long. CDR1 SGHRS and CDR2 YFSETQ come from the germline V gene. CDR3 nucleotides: TGCGCCAGCAGCTTGGACGGATCAAACTACTACGAGCAGTACGTC. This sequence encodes CASSLDGSNYYEQYV.

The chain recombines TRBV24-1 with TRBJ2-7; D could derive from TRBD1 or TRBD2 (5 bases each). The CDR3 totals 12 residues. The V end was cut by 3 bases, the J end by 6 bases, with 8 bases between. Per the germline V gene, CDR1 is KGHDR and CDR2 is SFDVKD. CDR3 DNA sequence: TGTGCCACCAGTGATGGGGACGCCGAGCAGTACTTC. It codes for CATSDGDAEQYF.

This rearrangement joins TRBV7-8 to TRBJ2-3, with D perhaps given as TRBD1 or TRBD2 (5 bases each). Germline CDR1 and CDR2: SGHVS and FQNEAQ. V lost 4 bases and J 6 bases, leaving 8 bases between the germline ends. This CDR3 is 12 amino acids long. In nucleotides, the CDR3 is TGTGCCAGCAGCTCTAGGGACGATACGCAGTATTTT. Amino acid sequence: CASSSRDDTQYF.

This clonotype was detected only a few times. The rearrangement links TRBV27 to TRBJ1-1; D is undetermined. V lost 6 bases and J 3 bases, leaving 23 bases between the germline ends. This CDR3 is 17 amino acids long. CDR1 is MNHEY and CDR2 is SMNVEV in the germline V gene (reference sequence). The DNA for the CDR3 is TGTGCCAGCAGCGCAGAAACGTTAGGGTGGAGCGACACTGAAGCTTTCTTT. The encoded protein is CASSAETLGWSDTEAFF.

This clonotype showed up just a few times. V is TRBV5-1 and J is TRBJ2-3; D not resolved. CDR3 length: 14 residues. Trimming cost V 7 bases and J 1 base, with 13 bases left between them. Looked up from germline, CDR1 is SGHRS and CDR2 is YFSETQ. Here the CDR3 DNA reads TGCGCCAGCTCTGAGGTTGATCGCACAGATACGCAGTATTTT. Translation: CASSEVDRTDTQYF. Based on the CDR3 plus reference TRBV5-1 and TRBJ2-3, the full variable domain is KAGVTQTPRYLIKTRGQQVTLSCSPISGHRSVSWYQQTPGQGLQFLFEYFSETQRNKGNFPGRFSGRQFSNSRSEMNVSTLELGDSALYLCASSEVDRTDTQYFGPGTRLTVL.

The CDR3 DNA follows: TGTGCCAGCAGCTTAAGGGCGGTTAGCTCCTACGAGCAGTACTTC. This gives the protein CASSLRAVSSYEQYF. The chain combines TRBV7-2 with TRBJ2-7; D gene unclear. V dropped 2 bases and J dropped 0 bases, with 11 bases sitting between them. Germline lookup yields CDR1 SGHTA and CDR2 FQGNSA. The CDR3 totals 15 residues.

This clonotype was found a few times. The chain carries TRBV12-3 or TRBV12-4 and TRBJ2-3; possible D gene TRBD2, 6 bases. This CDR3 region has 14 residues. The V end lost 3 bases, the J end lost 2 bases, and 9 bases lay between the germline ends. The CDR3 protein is CASSLAGHTDTQYF. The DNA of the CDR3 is TGTGCCAGCAGTTTGGCGGGGCACACAGATACGCAGTATTTT.

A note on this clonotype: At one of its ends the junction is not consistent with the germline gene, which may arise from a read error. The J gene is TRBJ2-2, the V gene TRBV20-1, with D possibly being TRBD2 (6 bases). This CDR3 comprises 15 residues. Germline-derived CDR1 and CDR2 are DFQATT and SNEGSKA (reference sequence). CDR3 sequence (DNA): TGCGGTGCTAGGCGGGACTCCGCGAACACCGGGGAGCTGTTTTTT. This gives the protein CGARRDSANTGELFF.

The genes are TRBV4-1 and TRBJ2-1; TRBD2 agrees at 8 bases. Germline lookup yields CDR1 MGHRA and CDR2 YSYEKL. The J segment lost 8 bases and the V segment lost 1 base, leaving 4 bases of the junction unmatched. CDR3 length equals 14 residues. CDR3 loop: CASSQGAGVDEQFF. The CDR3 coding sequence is TGCGCCAGCAGCCAAGGAGCGGGAGTCGATGAGCAGTTCTTC.

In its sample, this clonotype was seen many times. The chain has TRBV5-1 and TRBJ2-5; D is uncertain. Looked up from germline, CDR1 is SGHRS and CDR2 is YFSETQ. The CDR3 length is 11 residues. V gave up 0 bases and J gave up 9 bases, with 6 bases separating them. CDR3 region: CASSLEGPQYF. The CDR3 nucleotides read TGCGCCAGCAGCTTGGAAGGCCCCCAGTACTTC.

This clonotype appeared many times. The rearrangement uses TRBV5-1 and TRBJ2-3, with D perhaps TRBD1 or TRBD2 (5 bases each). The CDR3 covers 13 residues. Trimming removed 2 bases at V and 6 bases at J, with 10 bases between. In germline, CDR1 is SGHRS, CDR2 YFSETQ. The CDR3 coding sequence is TGCGCCAGCAGCTTCCCCGGGGCTGATACGCAGTATTTT. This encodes CASSFPGADTQYF. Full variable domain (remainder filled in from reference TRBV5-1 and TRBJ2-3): KAGVTQTPRYLIKTRGQQVTLSCSPISGHRSVSWYQQTPGQGLQFLFEYFSETQRNKGNFPGRFSGRQFSNSRSEMNVSTLELGDSALYLCASSFPGADTQYFGPGTRLTVL.

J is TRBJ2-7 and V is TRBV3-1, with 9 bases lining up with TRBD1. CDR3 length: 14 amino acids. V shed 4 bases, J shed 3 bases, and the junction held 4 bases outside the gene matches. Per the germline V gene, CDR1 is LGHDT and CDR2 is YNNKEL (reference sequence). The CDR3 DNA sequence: TGTGCCAGCAGCCGCGGGACAGGGAGCTACGAGCAGTACGTC. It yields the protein CASSRGTGSYEQYV.

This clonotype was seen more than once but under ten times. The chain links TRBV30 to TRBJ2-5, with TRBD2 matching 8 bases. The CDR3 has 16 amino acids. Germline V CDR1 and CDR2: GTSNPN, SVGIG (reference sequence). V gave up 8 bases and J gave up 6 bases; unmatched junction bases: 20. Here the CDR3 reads CAHGPRRLAFDKTQYF. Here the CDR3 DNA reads TGTGCCCATGGGCCTCGTAGACTAGCGTTTGATAAGACCCAGTACTTC.

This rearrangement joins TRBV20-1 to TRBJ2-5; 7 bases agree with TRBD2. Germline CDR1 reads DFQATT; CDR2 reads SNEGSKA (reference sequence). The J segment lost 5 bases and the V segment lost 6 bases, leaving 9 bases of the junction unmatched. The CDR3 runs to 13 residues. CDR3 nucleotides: TGCAGTGCCACACCGGGGGGAAAGGAGACCCAGTACTTC. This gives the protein CSATPGGKETQYF.

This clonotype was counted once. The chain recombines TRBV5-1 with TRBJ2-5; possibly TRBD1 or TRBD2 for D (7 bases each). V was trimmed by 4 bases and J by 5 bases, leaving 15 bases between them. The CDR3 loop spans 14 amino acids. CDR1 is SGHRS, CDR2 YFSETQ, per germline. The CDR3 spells CASSAGLGGETQYF. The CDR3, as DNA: TGCGCCAGCAGCGCCGGACTAGGGGGCGAGACCCAGTACTTC.

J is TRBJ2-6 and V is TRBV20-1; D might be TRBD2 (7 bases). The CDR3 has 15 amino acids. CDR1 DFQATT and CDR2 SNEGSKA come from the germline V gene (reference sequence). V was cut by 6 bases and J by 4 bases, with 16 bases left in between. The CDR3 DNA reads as TGCAGTGCCACCTTTGGGGGGGCCGGGGCCAACGTCCTGACTTTC. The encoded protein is CSATFGGAGANVLTF.

CDR3 DNA: TGTGCCAGCAGCTTAGAGGTCGACTACGAGCAGTACGTC. Translating it yields CASSLEVDYEQYV. The rearrangement links TRBV11-2 to TRBJ2-7; unclear D gene. Trimming shortened V by 0 bases and J by 3 bases, and 6 bases separated the two germline ends. Germline CDR1 reads SGHAT; CDR2 reads FQNNGV. The CDR3 has 13 amino acids.

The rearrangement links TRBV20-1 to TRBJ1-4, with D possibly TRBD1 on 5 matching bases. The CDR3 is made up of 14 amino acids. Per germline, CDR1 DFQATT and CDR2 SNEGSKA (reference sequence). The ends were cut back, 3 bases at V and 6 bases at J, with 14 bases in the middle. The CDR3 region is CSARIRRGDEKLFF. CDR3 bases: TGCAGTGCTAGGATCCGACGGGGCGATGAAAAACTGTTTTTT.

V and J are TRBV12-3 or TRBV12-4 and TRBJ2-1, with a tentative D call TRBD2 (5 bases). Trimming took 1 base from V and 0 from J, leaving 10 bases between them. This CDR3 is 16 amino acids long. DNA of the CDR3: TGTGCCAGCAGTTTAGGAGCGGCGAGCTCCTACAATGAGCAGTTCTTC. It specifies CASSLGAASSYNEQFF.

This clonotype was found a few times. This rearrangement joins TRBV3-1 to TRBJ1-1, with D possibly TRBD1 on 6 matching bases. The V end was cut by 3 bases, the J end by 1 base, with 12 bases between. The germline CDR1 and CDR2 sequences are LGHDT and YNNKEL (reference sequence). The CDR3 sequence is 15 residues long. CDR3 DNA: TGTGCCAGCAGCCAGACCACAGGGACGAACACTGAAGCTTTCTTT. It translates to CASSQTTGTNTEAFF. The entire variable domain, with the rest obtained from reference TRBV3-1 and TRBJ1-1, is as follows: DTAVSQTPKYLVTQMGNDKSIKCEQNLGHDTMYWYKQDSKKFLKIMFSYNNKELIINETVPNRFSPKSPDKAHLNLHINSLELGDSAVYFCASSQTTGTNTEAFFGQGTRLTVV.

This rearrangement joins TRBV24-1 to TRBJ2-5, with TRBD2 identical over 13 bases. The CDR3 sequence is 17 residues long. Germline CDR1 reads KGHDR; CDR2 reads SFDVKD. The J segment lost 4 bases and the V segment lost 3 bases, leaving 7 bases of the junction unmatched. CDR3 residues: CATSDASRTSGRETQYF. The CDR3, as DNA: TGTGCCACCAGTGATGCCTCTAGGACTAGCGGGAGAGAGACCCAGTACTTC.